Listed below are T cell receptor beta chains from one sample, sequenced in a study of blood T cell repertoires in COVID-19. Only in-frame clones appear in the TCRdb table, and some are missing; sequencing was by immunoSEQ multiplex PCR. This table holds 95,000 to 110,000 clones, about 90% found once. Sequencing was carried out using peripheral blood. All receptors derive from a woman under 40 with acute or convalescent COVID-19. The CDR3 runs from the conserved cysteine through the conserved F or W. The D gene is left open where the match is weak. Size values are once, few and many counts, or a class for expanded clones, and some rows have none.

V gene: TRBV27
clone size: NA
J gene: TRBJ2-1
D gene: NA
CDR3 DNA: TGTGCCAGCAGTTTATCTGGAAGGGGAACCTACAATGAGCAGTTCTTC
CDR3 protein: CASSLSGRGTYNEQFF

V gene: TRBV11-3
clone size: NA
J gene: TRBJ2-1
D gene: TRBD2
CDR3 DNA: TGTGCCAGCAGCTCTAGCGGGGGGCTCTACAATGAGCAGTTCTTC
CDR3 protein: CASSSSGGLYNEQFF

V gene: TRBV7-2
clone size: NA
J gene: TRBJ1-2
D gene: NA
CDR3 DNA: TGTGCCAGCAGCTTAGCAAACTTCAATGGCTACACCTTC
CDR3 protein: CASSLANFNGYTF

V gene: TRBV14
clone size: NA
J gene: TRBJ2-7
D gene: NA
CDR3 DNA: TGTGCCAGCAGCCTAACAACGGACTGGTACGAGCAGTACTTC
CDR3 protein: CASSLTTDWYEQYF

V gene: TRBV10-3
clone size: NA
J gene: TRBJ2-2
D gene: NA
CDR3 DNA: TGTGCCATCAGTGGAGGAGTCCCGAACACCGGGGAGCTGTTTTTT
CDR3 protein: CAISGGVPNTGELFF

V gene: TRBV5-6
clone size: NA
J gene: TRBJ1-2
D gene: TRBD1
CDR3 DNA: TGTGCCAGCAGCTTGGCCGGTGTTGGCAGGGGGCCGGGTGGCTACACCTTC
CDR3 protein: CASSLAGVGRGPGGYTF

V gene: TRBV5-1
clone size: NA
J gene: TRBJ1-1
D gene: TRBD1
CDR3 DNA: TGCGCCAGCAGCCAGCGGACAGGGCTGAACACTGAAGCTTTCTTT
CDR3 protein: CASSQRTGLNTEAFF

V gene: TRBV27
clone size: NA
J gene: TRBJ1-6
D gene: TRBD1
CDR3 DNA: TGTGCCAGCAGTTACGACAGGGGATCTAATTCACCCCTCCACTTT
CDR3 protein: CASSYDRGSNSPLHF

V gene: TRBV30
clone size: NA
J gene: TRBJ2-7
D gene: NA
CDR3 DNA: TGTGCCTGGAGTGTAAGTGCAGGGGTCGAGCAGTACTTC
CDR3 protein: CAWSVSAGVEQYF

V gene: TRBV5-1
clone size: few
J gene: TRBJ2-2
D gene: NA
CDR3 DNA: TGCGCCAGCAGCTGGGACTCAATCGGGGAGCTGTTTTTT
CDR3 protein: CASSWDSIGELFF

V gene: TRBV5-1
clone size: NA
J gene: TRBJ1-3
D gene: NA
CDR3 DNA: TGCGCCAGCAGCTTTAATAGCGACTCTGGAAACACCATATATTTT
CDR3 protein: CASSFNSDSGNTIYF

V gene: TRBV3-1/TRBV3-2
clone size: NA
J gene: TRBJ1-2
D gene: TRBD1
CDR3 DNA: TGTGCCAGCAGCCAACCGAGGCCCCCCCTTCTCCGGGACAGGGGGAATGGCTACACCTTC
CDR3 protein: CASSQPRPPLLRDRGNGYTF

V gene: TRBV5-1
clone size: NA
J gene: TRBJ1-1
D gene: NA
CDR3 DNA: TGCGCCAGCAGCTCATGGGGGCCGAACACTGAAGCTTTCTTT
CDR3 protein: CASSSWGPNTEAFF

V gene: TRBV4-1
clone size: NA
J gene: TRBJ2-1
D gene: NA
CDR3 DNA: TGCGCCAGCAGCCAAGGCATAGTGCAAGGGGTAGGGGAGCAGTTCTTC
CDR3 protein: CASSQGIVQGVGEQFF

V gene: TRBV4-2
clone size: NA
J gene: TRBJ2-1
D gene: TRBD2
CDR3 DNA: TGTGCCAGCACCCCGACTAGCGGGGGTAACTATGAGCAGTTCTTC
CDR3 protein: CASTPTSGGNYEQFF

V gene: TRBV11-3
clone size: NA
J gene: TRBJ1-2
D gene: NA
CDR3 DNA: TGTGCCAGCAGCTTAGGTACTGGGGCTGGCTACACCTTC
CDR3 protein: CASSLGTGAGYTF

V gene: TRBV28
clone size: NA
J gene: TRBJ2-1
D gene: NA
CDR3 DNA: TGTGCCAGCAGTTTAGAGGTCCCAGGGCAGGATGAGCAGTTCTTC
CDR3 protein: CASSLEVPGQDEQFF

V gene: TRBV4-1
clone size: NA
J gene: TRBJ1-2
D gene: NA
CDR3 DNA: TGCGCCAGCAGCCAAGTTTGGGCGCAGGGCGGCTATGGCTACACCTTC
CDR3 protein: CASSQVWAQGGYGYTF

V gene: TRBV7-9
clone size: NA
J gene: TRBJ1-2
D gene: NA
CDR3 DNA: TGTGCCAGCAGCTTAGTACAGGATCACTACACCTTC
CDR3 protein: CASSLVQDHYTF

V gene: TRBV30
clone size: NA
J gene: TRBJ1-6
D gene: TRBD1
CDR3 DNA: TGTGCCTGGAGTCGACAGGGCAGCTCCTATAATTCACCCCTCCACTTT
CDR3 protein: CAWSRQGSSYNSPLHF

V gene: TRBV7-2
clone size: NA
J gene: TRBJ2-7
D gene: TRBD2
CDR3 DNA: TGTGCCAGCAGCTTCGGGGCTAGCGGGAGGTCAAGTGTCTACGAGCAGTACTTC
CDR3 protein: CASSFGASGRSSVYEQYF

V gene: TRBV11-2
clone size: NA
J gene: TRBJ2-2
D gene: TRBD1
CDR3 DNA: TGTGCCAGCAGCCCATGGGGACAGGGGGTGAGCACCGGGGAGCTGTTTTTT
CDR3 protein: CASSPWGQGVSTGELFF

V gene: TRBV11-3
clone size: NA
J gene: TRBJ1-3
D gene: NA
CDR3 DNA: TGTGCCAGCAGCTTAATAATGCAGGGCGGAAACACCATATATTTT
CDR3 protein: CASSLIMQGGNTIYF

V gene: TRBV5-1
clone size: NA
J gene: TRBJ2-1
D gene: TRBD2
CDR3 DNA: TGCGCCAGCAGCCAGGGACTAGCGGGAGAGTTTAAGGGCTCCTACAATGAGCAGTTCTTC
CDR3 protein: CASSQGLAGEFKGSYNEQFF

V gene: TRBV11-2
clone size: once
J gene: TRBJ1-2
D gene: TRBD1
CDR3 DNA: TGTGCCAGCAGCTTACTCCGGACAGGAGCCAGTTCGGGCAACTATGGCTACACCTTC
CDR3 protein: CASSLLRTGASSGNYGYTF

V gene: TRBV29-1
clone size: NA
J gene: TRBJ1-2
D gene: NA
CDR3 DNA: TGCAGCGTCAAACTAGACAAAAGCTATGGCTACACCTTC
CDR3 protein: CSVKLDKSYGYTF

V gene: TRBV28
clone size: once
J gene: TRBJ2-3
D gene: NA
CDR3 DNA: TGTGCCAGCAGTTCTCTTGGCGGGGACAGCACAGATACGCAGTATTTT
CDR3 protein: CASSSLGGDSTDTQYF

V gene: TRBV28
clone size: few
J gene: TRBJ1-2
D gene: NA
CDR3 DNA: TGTGCCAGCAGTTTTGGGGCTTACTATGGCTACACCTTC
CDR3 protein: CASSFGAYYGYTF

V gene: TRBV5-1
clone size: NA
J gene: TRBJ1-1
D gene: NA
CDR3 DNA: TGCGCCAGCAGCTCCAAGGAGGCAGGGGTGACTGAAGCTTTCTTT
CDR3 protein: CASSSKEAGVTEAFF

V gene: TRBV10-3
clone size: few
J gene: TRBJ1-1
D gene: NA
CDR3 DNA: TGTGCCATCAGTGTCGACAGGACTGAAGCTTTCTTT
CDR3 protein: CAISVDRTEAFF

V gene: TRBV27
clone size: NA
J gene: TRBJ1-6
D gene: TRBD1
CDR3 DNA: TGTGCCAGCAGTTTGTCGGACAGGTCCCAAAGGGTTATGGATTCACCCCTCCACTTT
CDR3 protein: CASSLSDRSQRVMDSPLHF

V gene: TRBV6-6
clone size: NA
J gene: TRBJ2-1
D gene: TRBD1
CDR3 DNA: TGTGCCAGCAGCTACCGGGACAGACTCAATGAGCAGTTCTTC
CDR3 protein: CASSYRDRLNEQFF

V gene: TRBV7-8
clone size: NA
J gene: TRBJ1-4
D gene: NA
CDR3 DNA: TGTGCCAGCAGCTTAGCGCGGTCAACTAATGAAAAACTGTTTTTT
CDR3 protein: CASSLARSTNEKLFF

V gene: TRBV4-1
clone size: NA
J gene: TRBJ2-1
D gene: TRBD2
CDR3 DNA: TGCGCCAGCAGCCAAGAACTAGCGGGAGGTTCCTACAATGAGCAGTTCTTC
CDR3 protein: CASSQELAGGSYNEQFF

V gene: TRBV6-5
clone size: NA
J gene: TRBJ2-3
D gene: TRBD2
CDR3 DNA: TGTGCCAGCCTGCCCCTAGCGGGGGGGGGAGATACGCAGTATTTT
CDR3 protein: CASLPLAGGGDTQYF

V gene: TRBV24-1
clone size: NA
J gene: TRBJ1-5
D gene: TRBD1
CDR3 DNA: TGTGCCACCAGCTGGGGGACAGGGGGAAACCAGCCCCAGCATTTT
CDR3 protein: CATSWGTGGNQPQHF

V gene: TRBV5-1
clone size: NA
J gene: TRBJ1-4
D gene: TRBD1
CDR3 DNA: TGCGCCAGCAGCTTTGGGGACAGGGCTGAAAAACTGTTTTTT
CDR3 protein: CASSFGDRAEKLFF

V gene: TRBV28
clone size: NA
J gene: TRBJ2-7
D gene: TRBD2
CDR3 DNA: TGTGCCAGCAGTTCGACCGGGACTAGCGGGTCCGGGGCCTTCTACGAGCAGTACTTC
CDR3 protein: CASSSTGTSGSGAFYEQYF